Listed below are T cell receptor beta chains from one sample, sequenced in a study of PD-L1 blockade in urothelial cancer. The table came from immunoSEQ multiplex PCR; TCRdb's copy has only in-frame clones and leaves some out. Of over 45,000 clones in the sample, more than 70% are singletons; the top ten hold 2.9%. The sample was PBMCs, taken around atezolizumab (anti-PD-L1) treatment. These receptors all come from a man aged 50 to 59 with urothelial cancer. CDR3s include the opening cysteine and the closing phenylalanine or tryptophan. Each record gives: clone size, D gene, V gene, J gene, CDR3 protein, CDR3 DNA. The D gene is left open where the match is weak. The size field is filled for only some rows; it gives once, few, many or a size class.

-,-,TRBV4-1,TRBJ2-7,CASSQTGTLPLEQYF,TGCGCCAGCAGCCAAACCGGGACACTCCCGTTAGAGCAGTACTTC
-,TRBD2,TRBV7-3,TRBJ2-3,CASSLTGLALDTQYF,TGTGCCAGCAGCTTAACGGGACTAGCGTTAGATACGCAGTATTTT
-,-,TRBV19,TRBJ2-1,CASRGRRAASYNEQFF,TGTGCCAGTAGGGGAAGGAGGGCCGCATCTTACAATGAGCAGTTCTTC
-,-,TRBV7-2,TRBJ2-7,CASSLVAARGSEQYF,TGTGCCAGCAGCTTAGTGGCGGCTAGAGGGAGCGAGCAGTACTTC
-,TRBD2,TRBV7-3,TRBJ2-3,CASSLTGKREWDTQYF,TGTGCCAGCAGCTTAACGGGGAAGCGGGAGTGGGATACGCAGTATTTT
-,-,TRBV30,TRBJ2-2,CAWSDPNRVTGELFF,TGTGCCTGGAGTGACCCGAACAGGGTCACCGGGGAGCTGTTTTTT
-,-,TRBV27,TRBJ2-3,CASSLRGTRTQYF,TGTGCCAGCAGTTTAAGGGGGACCCGAACGCAGTATTTT
-,-,TRBV10-3,TRBJ2-1,CASDSGDNEQFF,TGTGCCTCCGATAGCGGAGACAATGAGCAGTTCTTC
-,-,TRBV4-1,TRBJ2-7,CASSRIGAYEQYF,TGCGCCAGCAGCCGGATTGGAGCTTACGAGCAGTACTTC
-,-,TRBV19,TRBJ1-3,CASNPRGAYSGNTIYF,TGTGCCAGTAACCCCAGGGGTGCTTACTCTGGAAACACCATATATTTT
-,-,TRBV27,TRBJ2-7,CASKGLGQGGNEQYF,TGTGCCAGCAAAGGTCTGGGGCAGGGTGGAAACGAGCAGTACTTC
-,TRBD1,TRBV19,TRBJ1-5,CASSAHTGGNQPQHF,TGTGCCAGTAGTGCTCATACAGGGGGCAATCAGCCCCAGCATTTT
-,TRBD1,TRBV28,TRBJ2-7,CASSPNRDRGPYEQYF,TGTGCCAGCAGTCCGAACCGGGACAGGGGCCCCTACGAGCAGTACTTC
-,-,TRBV14,TRBJ1-1,CASSQEIKFGVGGEAFF,TGTGCCAGCAGCCAAGAGATTAAATTCGGAGTGGGGGGGGAAGCTTTCTTT
once,TRBD2,TRBV11-2,TRBJ2-7,CASSLSWSSGTQPYEQYF,TGTGCCAGCAGCCTTAGTTGGTCTAGCGGGACCCAGCCCTACGAGCAGTACTTC
-,TRBD1,TRBV19,TRBJ2-7,CASSDRTGGFYEQYF,TGTGCCAGTAGTGACCGTACAGGGGGATTCTACGAGCAGTACTTC
once,TRBD1,TRBV29-1,TRBJ2-2,CSARGWDRSTGELFF,TGCAGCGCGAGGGGGTGGGACAGAAGCACCGGGGAGCTGTTTTTT
-,-,TRBV1,TRBJ2-2,CTSSPGDGRDTGELFF,TGCACCAGCAGCCCGGGGGACGGGAGGGATACCGGGGAGCTGTTTTTT
-,TRBD1,TRBV11-2,TRBJ2-1,CASSNRGLNEQFF,TGTGCCAGCAGCAACAGGGGGCTCAATGAGCAGTTCTTC
-,TRBD1,TRBV5-1,TRBJ1-4,CASSSSTGGRKKLFF,TGCGCCAGCAGCTCCTCGACAGGGGGAAGGAAAAAACTGTTTTTT
-,TRBD2,TRBV15,TRBJ2-3,CATSRVSGRARDTQYF,TGTGCCACCAGCAGAGTTAGCGGGAGGGCCAGGGATACGCAGTATTTT
-,TRBD1,TRBV25-1,TRBJ1-2,CASSVGQGDGYTF,TGTGCCAGCAGTGTGGGACAGGGGGATGGCTACACCTTC
-,TRBD2,TRBV5-1,TRBJ2-7,CASSLEASGIGEQYF,TGCGCCAGCAGCTTGGAAGCCAGCGGGATTGGCGAGCAGTACTTC
-,-,TRBV6-1,TRBJ2-7,CASSDGTFLEQYF,TGTGCCAGCAGTGACGGGACTTTCCTCGAGCAGTACTTC
-,TRBD2,TRBV15,TRBJ2-3,CATSREALAGVGDTQYF,TGTGCCACCAGCAGAGAGGCACTAGCGGGGGTCGGGGATACGCAGTATTTT
-,-,TRBV20-1,TRBJ2-3,CSAPTGDTQYF,TGCAGTGCTCCAACGGGAGATACGCAGTATTTT
-,-,TRBV30,TRBJ1-1,CAWSVRAVDPTEAFF,TGTGCCTGGAGTGTACGTGCGGTGGATCCCACTGAAGCTTTCTTT
-,TRBD1,TRBV19,TRBJ2-1,CASSSRGQGAHEQFF,TGTGCCAGTAGTAGCCGGGGACAGGGGGCACATGAGCAGTTCTTC
once,TRBD1,TRBV9,TRBJ2-4,CASSQRPSGGDIQYF,TGTGCCAGCAGCCAACGTCCCTCAGGGGGCGACATTCAGTACTTC
-,TRBD1,TRBV9,TRBJ1-1,CASSVPTGSRSGTEAFF,TGTGCCAGCAGCGTCCCGACAGGGTCGCGTTCGGGCACTGAAGCTTTCTTT
-,TRBD1,TRBV5-4,TRBJ2-1,CASSWAPGGSSYNEQFF,TGTGCCAGCAGCTGGGCCCCAGGGGGCTCGTCCTACAATGAGCAGTTCTTC
-,TRBD2,TRBV29-1,TRBJ2-2,CSVSGTVTGELFF,TGCAGCGTTAGCGGGACCGTTACCGGGGAGCTGTTTTTT
-,-,TRBV7-3,TRBJ2-5,CASSLTDGETQYF,TGTGCCAGCAGCCTGACTGATGGGGAGACCCAGTACTTC
-,-,TRBV6-1,TRBJ1-2,CASNNFGGGYGYTF,TGTGCCAGCAATAATTTCGGGGGGGGCTATGGCTACACCTTC
-,-,TRBV27,TRBJ1-1,CASSLLLGGNTEAFF,TGTGCCAGCAGTTTATTACTCGGGGGGAACACTGAAGCTTTCTTT
-,TRBD1,TRBV30,TRBJ1-4,CAWKGAGQGNEKLFF,TGTGCCTGGAAGGGGGCGGGACAGGGCAATGAAAAACTGTTTTTT
-,-,TRBV19,TRBJ1-4,CASSTTGGRNEKLFF,TGTGCCAGTAGTACCACAGGCGGCAGAAATGAAAAACTGTTTTTT
-,-,TRBV28,TRBJ2-7,CASSGRGPPYEQYF,TGTGCCAGCAGTGGGCGGGGGCCCCCCTACGAGCAGTACTTC
-,-,TRBV27,TRBJ2-5,CASSKPGYRGGLETQYF,TGTGCCAGCAGCAAGCCGGGGTACAGAGGAGGTTTGGAGACCCAGTACTTC
-,-,TRBV10-3,TRBJ1-4,CAISERGEKLFF,TGTGCCATCAGTGAAAGGGGTGAAAAACTGTTTTTT
-,TRBD1,TRBV6-6,TRBJ1-5,CASSGTGGVKNQPQHF,TGTGCCAGCAGTGGAACAGGGGGAGTAAAAAATCAGCCCCAGCATTTT
-,TRBD2,TRBV6-1,TRBJ2-7,CASRGLAVPYEQYF,TGTGCCAGCAGGGGACTAGCGGTCCCCTACGAGCAGTACTTC
-,-,TRBV7-2,TRBJ1-3,CASSLVAGAGNTIYF,TGTGCCAGCAGCTTAGTGGCAGGGGCTGGAAACACCATATATTTT
few,TRBD1,TRBV6-1,TRBJ2-7,CASSEGDSSYEQYF,TGTGCCAGCAGTGAAGGGGACAGCTCCTACGAGCAGTACTTC
-,TRBD1,TRBV27,TRBJ2-4,CASSFLGQGGNIQYF,TGTGCCAGCAGTTTCTTAGGACAGGGCGGGAACATTCAGTACTTC
-,TRBD2,TRBV2,TRBJ2-3,CASYGLAGGPRTDTQYF,TGTGCCAGCTACGGGCTAGCGGGAGGGCCTCGCACAGATACGCAGTATTTT
-,TRBD1,TRBV5-1,TRBJ2-1,CASSLGQGYYNEQFF,TGCGCCAGCAGCTTGGGACAGGGATATTACAATGAGCAGTTCTTC
-,TRBD1,TRBV4-1,TRBJ2-2,CASRPTTGVYTGELFF,TGCGCCAGCAGGCCTACGACAGGGGTATACACCGGGGAGCTGTTTTTT
-,TRBD2,TRBV2,TRBJ2-1,CASSVGLAGVNEQFF,TGTGCCAGCAGTGTAGGACTAGCGGGAGTCAATGAGCAGTTCTTC
-,-,TRBV2,TRBJ2-5,CASTTRRLGRNQETQYF,TGTGCCAGCACTACCCGGCGACTCGGAAGAAACCAAGAGACCCAGTACTTC
many,-,TRBV9,TRBJ1-3,CASSRWGQAAYF,TGTGCCAGCAGCAGGTGGGGGCAGGCAGCGTATTTT
-,-,TRBV28,TRBJ2-2,CASSLLISGTGELFF,TGTGCCAGCAGTTTACTCATATCAGGGACCGGGGAGCTGTTTTTT
-,TRBD1,TRBV13,TRBJ2-7,CASGRTGGQDEQYF,TGTGCCAGCGGACGGACAGGGGGCCAGGACGAGCAGTACTTC
-,-,TRBV11-1,TRBJ2-1,CASSSNRVGNEQFF,TGTGCCAGCAGCTCGAACAGGGTCGGTAATGAGCAGTTCTTC
-,-,TRBV28,TRBJ1-2,CASSLSYGYTF,TGTGCCAGCAGTTTGAGCTATGGCTACACCTTC